One and the same sample provided the 21 T cell receptor beta chains below, sequenced in a study of blood T cell repertoires in COVID-19. Sequencing was performed with immunoSEQ multiplex PCR; in TCRdb, only in-frame clones are kept and a portion is missing. The repertoire holds approximately 250,000 clones, with around 90% as singletons. Sequenced: PBMCs or T cells enriched from blood (not recorded which). The origin of the receptors is a woman aged 30 to 39 who had recovered from COVID-19.

The chain recombines TRBV30 with TRBJ2-1; possible D gene TRBD1, 5 bases. With 0 bases removed from V and 7 bases from J, the gap between germline ends came to 13 bases. Germline CDR1 and CDR2: GTSNPN and SVGIG (reference sequence). The CDR3 contains 14 residues. The CDR3, as DNA: TGTGCCTGGAGTGTATTGGGGCTTCAAAATGAGCAGTTCTTC. Protein sequence: CAWSVLGLQNEQFF.

The CDR3 coding sequence is TGTGCCAGCAGTGCCGACAGGGATTCATACAATGAGCAGTTCTTC. Translating gives CASSADRDSYNEQFF. The J gene is TRBJ2-1, the V gene TRBV27; 7 nucleotides agree with TRBD1. The CDR3 loop spans 15 amino acids. V was clipped by 5 bases and J by 4 bases; unmatched bases: 8. Germline V gene sequence: CDR1 MNHEY, CDR2 SMNVEV (reference sequence).

The chain has TRBV28 and TRBJ2-4; 7 bases map to TRBD1. This CDR3 comprises 15 residues. CDR1 and CDR2 (germline): MDHEN, SYDVKM. V was pared by 4 bases and J by 4 bases, with 7 bases of the junction left unmatched. CDR3 bases: TGTGCCAGCAGTTCCCCCCCAGGGGGTAAAAACATTCAGTACTTC. Protein: CASSSPPGGKNIQYF.

This clone has only one observation. V usage is TRBV11-1 and J usage is TRBJ2-1, with 12 bases that match TRBD2. Germline V gene sequence: CDR1 SGHAT, CDR2 FQDESV (reference sequence). V shed 2 bases and J 4 bases; nucleotides not matched to a gene: 3. The CDR3 loop spans 16 amino acids. CDR3 region: CASSLTGTSGYNEQFF. CDR3 coding DNA: TGTGCCAGCAGCTTAACAGGGACTAGCGGGTACAATGAGCAGTTCTTC.

This clone was counted a single time. This chain connects TRBV25-1 to TRBJ2-1, with 7 positions matching TRBD2. V lost 6 bases and J lost 0; bases outside the gene matches: 8. Per germline, CDR1 MGHDK and CDR2 SYGVNS. This CDR3 is 16 amino acids long. CDR3 amino acids: CASRGGAASSYNEQFF. The DNA of the CDR3 is TGTGCCAGCAGGGGAGGGGCGGCGAGCTCCTACAATGAGCAGTTCTTC.

The chain has TRBV4-1 and TRBJ2-2, with TRBD1 matching over 8 bases. Germline loops: CDR1 MGHRA, CDR2 YSYEKL. The V and J ends lost 0 bases and 7 bases, in that order; junction bases with no gene match: 10. The CDR3 loop spans 17 amino acids. CDR3 coding DNA: TGCGCCAGCAGCCAAGAGGCCCGGGCAGGGGGCTTCGGGGAGCTGTTTTTT. It is translated as CASSQEARAGGFGELFF.

The V and J genes are TRBV28 and TRBJ2-1; 14 nucleotides agree with TRBD2. V trimming: 5 bases; J trimming: 6 bases; junction bases outside the gene matches: 15. Per germline, CDR1 MDHEN and CDR2 SYDVKM. The CDR3 is 19 residues long. CDR3 loop: CASSPGTSGRIGEGNEQFF. The CDR3 DNA reads TGTGCCAGCAGTCCTGGGACTAGCGGGAGAATAGGGGAGGGCAATGAGCAGTTCTTC.

The chain employs TRBV10-1 and TRBJ2-7; TRBD1 matches 11 bases. The germline V gene encodes CDR1 WNHNN and CDR2 SYGVQD (reference sequence). The CDR3 runs 16 residues. The ends lost 6 bases at V and 2 bases at J; junction bases unmatched: 9. In nucleotides, the CDR3 is TGCGCCAGCAGAAAGCAGGGGACAGGGGGTCCCTACGAGCAGTACTTC. Encoded protein: CASRKQGTGGPYEQYF.

The chain carries TRBV3-1 (or the pseudogene TRBV3-2) and TRBJ1-2, with D perhaps matching TRBD1 (5 bases). Germline lookup yields CDR1 LGHDT and CDR2 YNNKEL (reference sequence). Trimming removed 4 bases at V and 0 bases at J, with 12 bases between. This CDR3 comprises 15 residues. Written as DNA, the CDR3 is TGTGCCAGCAGCCTCACCGCACAGGCTAACTATGGCTACACCTTC. Amino acids: CASSLTAQANYGYTF.

DNA for the CDR3: TGTGCCAGCAGCGTAGGAGGTAAGTCCTACAATGAGCAGTTCTTC. Translated, it gives CASSVGGKSYNEQFF. The V and J genes are TRBV9 and TRBJ2-1, with D uncertain. V lost 0 bases, J lost 1 base, and 8 bases lay in between. In germline, CDR1 is SGDLS, CDR2 YYNGEE. CDR3 length equals 15 residues.

The chain recombines TRBV6-5 with TRBJ2-7; 10 bases match TRBD1. CDR1 and CDR2 (germline): MNHEY, SVGAGI. V was clipped by 0 bases and J by 3 bases; unmatched bases: 2. CDR3 length equals 15 residues. The chain's CDR3 is CASSYSGTGDYEQYF. DNA for the CDR3: TGTGCCAGCAGTTACTCGGGGACAGGGGACTACGAGCAGTACTTC.

The chain has TRBV10-2 and TRBJ2-7; 12 nucleotides match TRBD2. There are 15 residues in the CDR3. The trim removed 6 bases at V and 5 bases at J, leaving 8 bases unmatched. In germline, CDR1 is WSHSY, CDR2 SAAADI. Written as DNA, the CDR3 is TGCGCCAGCAGCCTACTAGCGGGAGGCTTCAACGAGCAGTACTTC. As protein: CASSLLAGGFNEQYF.

The V gene is TRBV7-6, the J gene TRBJ2-1, with a possible D match to TRBD2 (5 bases). The CDR3 sequence is 22 residues long. CDR1 and CDR2 from the germline V gene are SGHVS and FNYEAQ. Trimming took off 5 bases at V and 0 bases at J, with 32 bases between the two ends. In nucleotides, the CDR3 is TGTGCCAGCAGCCTCACTAGATTGGCGCTACCACCTGAATCGAGCTCCTACAATGAGCAGTTCTTC. This encodes CASSLTRLALPPESSSYNEQFF.

The chain has TRBV5-4 and TRBJ2-3; D is uncertain. The CDR3 length is 14 residues. CDR1 SGHNT and CDR2 YYREEE come from the germline V gene (reference sequence). Trimming stripped 1 base from V and 2 bases from J, with 8 bases between. The CDR3 spells CASSLPQLTDTQYF. As DNA, the CDR3 is TGTGCCAGCAGCTTGCCACAGCTCACAGATACGCAGTATTTT.

Note on this clone: Other DNA sequences from this sample encode an identical CDR3 as well. V is TRBV20-1 and J is TRBJ2-5, with 7 bases aligning to TRBD2. V lost 6 bases to trimming and J lost 2 bases; unmatched junction nucleotides: 0. This CDR3 is 11 amino acids long. The germline V gene encodes CDR1 DFQATT and CDR2 SNEGSKA (reference sequence). The CDR3 nucleotides are TGCAGTGCGGGACTACAAGAGACCCAGTACTTC. Translation: CSAGLQETQYF.

The rearrangement joins TRBV6-5 to TRBJ2-1, with 7 bases fitting TRBD2. Per the germline V gene, CDR1 is MNHEY and CDR2 is SVGAGI. V shed 2 bases, J shed 9 bases, and the junction held 10 bases outside the gene matches. The CDR3 extends over 15 amino acids. In DNA form, the CDR3 reads TGTGCCAGCAGTTACCCTGGGGAGGGCCTGGTTGAGCAGTTCTTC. Protein product: CASSYPGEGLVEQFF.

The CDR3 bases are TGCGCCAGCAGCCAAGCAGCTAGCGGGGGAGGGTTTCGGGAGCAGTACTTC. This translates into CASSQAASGGGFREQYF. The chain employs TRBV4-3 and TRBJ2-7, with 10 bases lining up with TRBD2. This CDR3 region has 17 residues. Germline-derived CDR1 and CDR2 are LGHNA and YSLEER. Unmatched junction bases numbered 13, after V lost 1 base and J lost 7 bases.

The genes are TRBV7-2 and TRBJ2-7, with TRBD2 as a possible D gene (6 bases). The germline V gene encodes CDR1 SGHTA and CDR2 FQGNSA. The ends were cut back, 0 bases at V and 2 bases at J, with 8 bases in the middle. The CDR3 extends over 14 amino acids. DNA of the CDR3: TGTGCCAGCAGCTTAGCTCGGGGGACCTACGAGCAGTACTTC. Residues: CASSLARGTYEQYF.

This clone has more than one count but fewer than ten. The chain recombines TRBV14 with TRBJ1-4, with 10 bases that match TRBD1. The V segment lost 4 bases and the J segment 5 bases; nucleotides outside the gene matches: 4. CDR3 length: 15 residues. The V gene's germline CDR1 is SGHDN and CDR2 FVKESK. In nucleotides, the CDR3 is TGTGCCAGCAGCCTCCGGACAGGGGGGAATGAAAAACTGTTTTTT. Translated: CASSLRTGGNEKLFF.

The V gene is TRBV5-6, the J gene TRBJ2-7; 8 positions match TRBD1. Germline V gene sequence: CDR1 SGHDT, CDR2 YYEEEE. J lost 3 bases, V lost 6 bases, and 11 bases had no gene match. This CDR3 contains 15 residues. The CDR3 loop is CASTPPGTGRYEQYF. CDR3 DNA sequence: TGTGCCAGCACCCCCCCCGGGACAGGTCGCTACGAGCAGTACTTC.

The rearrangement joins TRBV11-2 to TRBJ2-2; D call uncertain. The CDR3 has 13 residues. The germline gives CDR1 SGHAT, CDR2 FQNNGV. V was clipped by 5 bases and J by 0 bases, with 4 bases between them. CDR3: CASSPTNTGELFF. The CDR3 region has the DNA TGTGCCAGCAGCCCTACGAACACCGGGGAGCTGTTTTTT. Full variable domain (missing parts from reference TRBV11-2 and TRBJ2-2): EAGVAQSPRYKIIEKRQSVAFWCNPISGHATLYWYQQILGQGPKLLIQFQNNGVVDDSQLPKDRFSAERLKGVDSTLKIQPAKLEDSAVYLCASSPTNTGELFFGEGSRLTVL.